The rows below give T cell receptor beta chains drawn from one sample of a study of shared clonotypes between healthy human individuals. Assay used: immunoSEQ multiplex PCR; TCRdb lists only in-frame clones, some missing. Of some 2.1 million clones in the sample, around 93% are singletons; the top ten hold around 1.8%. Specimen: naive CD8+ T cells from PBMCs. The origin of the receptors is a man aged 18 to 30 in good health. Some clones in this sample may be carry-over from other donors' samples. Both conserved end residues are part of each CDR3. D genes are given only for firm matches.

d_gene	j_gene	v_gene	CDR3aa	CDR3nt
NA	TRBJ2-7	TRBV5-1	CASSLGEFPYEQYF	TGCGCCAGCAGCTTGGGGGAATTCCCCTACGAGCAGTACTTC
NA	TRBJ2-3	TRBV30	CAWRNPLKDRSPDTQYF	TGTGCCTGGAGGAACCCGCTCAAAGACAGGTCTCCAGATACGCAGTATTTT
NA	TRBJ2-7	TRBV27	CASSLSGIAYEQYF	TGTGCCAGCAGTTTATCTGGGATCGCCTACGAGCAGTACTTC
NA	TRBJ2-6	TRBV28	CASSHPTETGANVLTF	TGTGCCAGCAGTCACCCAACGGAAACTGGGGCCAACGTCCTGACTTTC
TRBD1	TRBJ2-7	TRBV28	CASRDRGFETYEQYF	TGTGCCAGCAGGGACAGGGGTTTTGAAACCTACGAGCAGTACTTC
NA	TRBJ2-1	TRBV6-5	CASGLPYNEQFF	TGTGCCAGTGGCCTACCTTACAATGAGCAGTTCTTC
TRBD2	TRBJ2-1	TRBV7-7	CASSLGLAGYNEQFF	TGTGCCAGCAGCTTAGGACTAGCGGGATACAATGAGCAGTTCTTC
NA	TRBJ1-5	TRBV15	CATSRDWGTNQPQHF	TGTGCCACCAGCAGAGATTGGGGAACTAATCAGCCCCAGCATTTT
NA	TRBJ2-7	TRBV7-9	CASSPGLRNLRNEQYF	TGTGCCAGCAGCCCGGGCCTCCGGAACCTCCGGAACGAGCAGTACTTC
TRBD2	TRBJ2-7	TRBV7-2	CASSLNSGGTSYEQYF	TGTGCCAGCAGCTTAAATAGCGGGGGGACTTCCTACGAGCAGTACTTC
NA	TRBJ2-7	TRBV28	CASSFEEDYEQYF	TGTGCCAGCAGTTTTGAAGAGGACTACGAGCAGTACTTC
NA	TRBJ2-3	TRBV7-8	CATAQKTDTQYF	TGTGCCACCGCCCAAAAGACAGATACGCAGTATTTT
NA	TRBJ2-3	TRBV19	CASSILPEADTQYF	TGTGCCAGTAGTATACTACCGGAGGCAGATACGCAGTATTTT
TRBD2	TRBJ2-5	TRBV7-9	CASSLGTSRYQETQYF	TGTGCCAGCAGCTTAGGGACTAGCAGATACCAAGAGACCCAGTACTTC
TRBD2	TRBJ2-7	TRBV7-2	CASSLVKIERDSKQYF	TGTGCCAGCAGCTTAGTCAAGATCGAGCGGGACTCCAAGCAGTACTTC
NA	TRBJ1-2	TRBV28	CASSPGGGRGYGYTF	TGTGCCAGCAGTCCTGGGGGGGGCAGAGGCTATGGCTACACCTTC
NA	TRBJ1-2	TRBV10-3	CAISVSQGYGYTF	TGTGCCATCAGTGTAAGCCAGGGGTATGGCTACACCTTC